The clone carrying this T cell receptor beta chain was counted only a few times. These data come from a study of Ad26.COV2.S vaccination and SARS-CoV-2 variants. Germline loops: CDR1 SGHTS, CDR2 YDEGEE. V was shortened by 6 bases and J by 4 bases, with 13 bases between the two germline ends. This CDR3 spans 13 amino acids. Only in-frame clones appear in the TCRdb table, and some are missing; sequencing was by immunoSEQ multiplex PCR. The sample contains 350,000 to 450,000 clones, over 75% of which appear only once. Described treatment: roughly 19 received Ad26.COV2.S at low or high dose, single or two shots; five or six received placebo; per-sample allocation not given. Sampling occurred on day 63 after the first vaccine or placebo injection.

Sequenced material: peripheral blood, taken in a trial of Ad26.COV2.S vaccine versus placebo. This receptor was identified in a person between 18 and 65 years old who received the Ad26.COV2.S COVID-19 vaccine or a placebo. The V and J genes are TRBV5-8 and TRBJ1-1, with D maybe TRBD1 (6 bases). CDR3 loop: CASIRGRVTEAFF. The CDR3 region has the DNA TGTGCCAGCATCCGGGGGCGCGTCACTGAAGCTTTCTTT.